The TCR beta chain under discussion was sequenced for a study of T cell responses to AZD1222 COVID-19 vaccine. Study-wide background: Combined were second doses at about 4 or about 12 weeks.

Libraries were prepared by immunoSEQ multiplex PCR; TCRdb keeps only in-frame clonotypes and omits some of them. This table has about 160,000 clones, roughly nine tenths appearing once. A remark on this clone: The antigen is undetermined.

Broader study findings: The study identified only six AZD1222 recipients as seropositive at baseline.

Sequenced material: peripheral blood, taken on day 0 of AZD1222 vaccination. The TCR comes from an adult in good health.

CDR3 bases: TGTGCCTCCAAGTCCCCAGCGGGACCCACTAGCACAGATACGCAGTATTTT. It is translated as CASKSPAGPTSTDTQYF. The rearrangement uses TRBV27 and TRBJ2-3, with TRBD2 identical over 7 bases. CDR3 length: 17 residues. The V and J ends lost 11 bases and 0 bases, in that order; junction bases with no gene match: 17. CDR1 is MNHEY, CDR2 SMNVEV, per germline (reference sequence).